The text below deals with one T cell receptor beta chain. This sample is part of a study of blood T cell repertoires in COVID-19. CDR1 is MNHNY, CDR2 SVGAGI, per germline (reference sequence). Trimming left V 5 bases short and J 11 bases short, with 15 bases between. CDR3 size: 12 residues. Profiling relied on immunoSEQ multiplex PCR, and the TCRdb table lists in-frame clones only, not all of them. This sample has 160,000 or so clones, with roughly 90% found just once. The TCR was taken from a man between 18 and 35 years old with acute or convalescent COVID-19. The chain employs TRBV6-6 and TRBJ1-1; the D is unclear. The sample comprised peripheral blood. CDR3 residues: CASSHPGTWAFF. In nucleotides, the CDR3 is TGTGCCAGCAGTCACCCGGGAACGTGGGCTTTCTTT.